This T cell receptor beta chain originates from a study of metastatic and nonmetastatic thyroid tumors. Study details: Samples came from malignant and benign thyroid patients, and repertoires were compared across blood and tumor or nodule tissue. Findings and caveats of the study: For both blood and tumor, malignant thyroid tumors reportedly showed significantly higher TCR beta diversity than benign nodules did.

Thyroid surgery was performed in patients who had received no treatment beforehand. CDR1 is SNHLY and CDR2 is FYNNEI in the germline V gene. The V end was cut by 6 bases, the J end by 6 bases, with 21 bases between. There are 16 residues in the CDR3. To note about this clone: No antigen is known for it.

Original data processing: Using the CDR3 differences seen across clinicopathological groups, the authors built a distant-metastasis classifier for papillary thyroid cancer, which was meant to discriminate distant-metastatic patients. MiXCR re-clonotyped the PCR reads for TCRdb. These V and J calls are TCRdb output, not the study's own analysis. The sample carries a few thousand clones, approximately 17% recorded once. The source is a female donor with papillary thyroid cancer or a benign thyroid nodule (not recorded which). Some clones in this sample may be carry-over from other donors' samples. J is TRBJ2-1 and V is TRBV2, with a weak D call TRBD2 (6 bases). The sample was adjacent normal tissue. CDR3: CASSRRAGLRGNEQFF. The CDR3 DNA reads as TGTGCCAGCAGCCGCAGAGCGGGTCTAAGGGGCAATGAGCAGTTCTTC.